The entry below describes one TCR beta chain. In this sample, this clonotype turned up many times. This receptor's antigen is unknown. The input lacks base qualities; no much larger clone sits a single base away. Between the V and J ends, shortened by 4 bases and 4 bases respectively, the junction contains 13 bases. Spanning cysteine to phenylalanine, the CDR3 consists of 14 amino acids. The DNA shown is the 42-base CDR3, in frame from base 1. From the germline V gene, CDR1 is SGHTA and CDR2 is FQGNSA. Two rounds of multiplex PCR were performed to amplify the TCR beta CDR3 region from genomic DNA. In the first round of PCR, primers specific to each TRBV and TRBJ gene were used, and the primer sequences are filed in Chinese patent CN105087789A. The second PCR round used universal primers. The Roche High Pure PCR Template Preparation Kit was used to extract genomic DNA from frozen PBMCs. An Illumina HiSeq 3000 was used to sequence the libraries paired-end with 151 bp reads. The study's own analysis went as follows. CutAdapt was used to discard raw reads that did not contain the multiplex PCR primer sequences. PEAR was used to merge high-quality paired reads into contigs. TRB V, D and J gene segments were assigned to each contig with MiXCR by alignment to reference sequences. To remove sequencing errors, CDR3 sequences were clustered according to base quality and sequence similarity. Diversity was measured as Shannon entropy normalized by the natural log of productive TCR sequence number. Clonality was defined as one minus Shannon entropy divided by the natural log of the number of unique clonotypes. The Youden index of ROC curves was used to select progression-free survival cut-offs for repertoire metrics, and analyses were performed in R 3.5.3. In-frame beta chains were kept once TCRdb had trimmed the public reads at Q25 with fastp and called clones with MiXCR. Every entry covers one CDR3 protein and lists the most common genes and DNA from its rows. TCRdb assigned the V and J calls; the authors' analysis was not used. The table for this sample lists about 15,000 distinct CDR3 sequences; around 42% of them were counted only once. The ten most abundant clones make up about two fifths of the sample.

This sample was included in a study of prognosis after radiotherapy for stage I lung cancer (TCRdb year 2021). Broadly, across the study: Between early 2018 and early 2019, over 15 patients with stage I NSCLC were enrolled in Nanjing, China. The cohort was made up of some 12 men and about 6 women, with a median age of around 78 years and an age range of about 50 to 84 years. After SBRT, distant metastases developed in about 20% of the 19 patients at a median of 7 months, while the remaining 15 patients had no significant progression. A total of 40 or so blood samples from some 19 patients were sequenced, with one sample obtained before and one obtained after SBRT for each patient. Eleven to twelve patients had adenocarcinoma and several had squamous cell carcinoma as the tumor histology. Of the enrolled patients, fourteen had newly diagnosed primary stage I lung tumors, while a few had oligometastatic NSCLC following surgical resection of the primary tumor. All patients were regarded as medically inoperable, because of comorbidities in over 10 patients and refusal of surgery in 7 or 8 patients. SBRT was given in 3 to 5 fractions with a biologically effective dose of at least 100 Gy, using image-guided IMRT or VMAT. Peripheral blood TCR beta repertoires were profiled in stage I NSCLC patients before and after stereotactic body radiotherapy, and the repertoires were related to distant failure. In every patient, SBRT was given without any concurrent therapy.

What the study reported, not specific to this receptor: Whether the expanded TCR clones were tumor-specific was not determined. TRBV and TRBJ usage frequencies reportedly differed by metastasis status, in two V genes at baseline and in some 10 V and two J genes after SBRT. The small cohort and short follow-up limited the study, so independent validation of the findings is needed. Post-SBRT Shannon entropy and its change from baseline were lower in patients who developed distant metastases; baseline Shannon entropy was not associated with metastases. No adjustment for multiple comparisons was applied to any of the reported P values. Unique TCR clone counts fell after SBRT (median 10,088 before versus approximately 6,300 after; Wilcoxon paired P=0.011).

All patients had node-negative disease on CT and PET/CT, and none had a history of other malignancies or had previously received chemotherapy or radiotherapy. Around 6 milliliters of peripheral venous blood were drawn into EDTA tubes at each of two time points. PBMCs were isolated by Ficoll-Paque Plus density-gradient centrifugation. Samples were stored at -80°C immediately after collection until analysis. The chain was built from TRBV7-2 and TRBJ2-5, with the D call tentatively TRBD1 or TRBD2, each fitting 7 bases. This sequence originates from a donor of 50 years or more with non-small cell lung cancer. The sequencing here drew on PBMCs, taken before or after stereotactic body radiation therapy (not recorded which). The DNA sequence is TGTGCCAGCAGCTCAGGGGGACTACGAGAGACCCAGTACTTC. Its translation is CASSSGGLRETQYF.